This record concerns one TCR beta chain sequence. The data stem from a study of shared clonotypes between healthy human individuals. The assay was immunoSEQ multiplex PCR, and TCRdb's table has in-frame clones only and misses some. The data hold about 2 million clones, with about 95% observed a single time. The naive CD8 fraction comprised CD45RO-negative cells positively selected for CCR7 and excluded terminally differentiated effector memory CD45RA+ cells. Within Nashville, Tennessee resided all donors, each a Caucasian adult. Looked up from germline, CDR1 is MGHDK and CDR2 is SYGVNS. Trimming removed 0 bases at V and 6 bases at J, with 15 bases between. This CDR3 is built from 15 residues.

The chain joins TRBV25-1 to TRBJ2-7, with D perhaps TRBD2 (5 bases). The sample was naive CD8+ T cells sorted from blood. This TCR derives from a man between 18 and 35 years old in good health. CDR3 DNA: TGTGCCAGCAGTGAATATCTCGGGGTTGGAGGCGAGCAGTACTTC. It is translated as CASSEYLGVGGEQYF.